These T cell receptor beta chains were read from a single sample in a study of OX40 agonist ivuxolimab in advanced cancers. The table came from immunoSEQ multiplex PCR; TCRdb's copy has only in-frame clones and leaves some out. The sample has about 44,000 clones, approximately 90% seen once; the top ten hold roughly 48%. The sample here was CD4+ or CD8+ T cells sorted from blood, taken in a trial of the OX40 agonist ivuxolimab. The receptors were gathered from an adult with an advanced solid tumor such as melanoma, head and neck, liver or kidney cancer. CDR3s leave out the opening cysteine and the closing phenylalanine or tryptophan. Size values are once, few and many counts, or a class for expanded clones, and some rows have none.

length	J	V	size	CDR3
11	TRBJ2-5	TRBV27	-	ASSGTGFETQY
12	TRBJ2-1	TRBV6-4	-	ASSERGSYNEQF
13	TRBJ2-7	TRBV7-2	-	ASSQGRNFEWRQY
12	TRBJ1-5	TRBV5-6	-	ASSLGGSNQPQH
13	TRBJ2-7	TRBV11-2	-	ASSSPGRGFYEQY
12	TRBJ1-2	TRBV5-1	-	ASSLVRGMDGYT
13	TRBJ2-5	TRBV9	-	ASSVARGVGETQY
11	TRBJ1-2	TRBV5-1	-	ASSFQGTYGYT
11	TRBJ2-7	TRBV6-5	-	ASGGDSPYEQY
10	TRBJ1-1	TRBV12-5	once	ASGLEDTEAF
8	TRBJ2-1	TRBV2	-	ASRGVEQF
13	TRBJ2-5	TRBV9	-	ASSAAAGGGETQY
12	TRBJ1-3	TRBV28	-	ASSTGFSGNTIY
12	TRBJ2-7	TRBV27	-	ASSLRGDAYEQY
11	TRBJ1-3	TRBV6-5	once	ASSTEKENTIY
11	TRBJ2-2	TRBV9	-	ASSVTGAGELF
14	TRBJ1-1	TRBV5-1	-	ASSLATVAGNTEAF
11	TRBJ2-4	TRBV5-1	-	ASSDLDENIQY
13	TRBJ2-3	TRBV28	-	ASSLVVADTDTQY
12	TRBJ1-1	TRBV5-1	-	ASSYRVGNTEAF
14	TRBJ1-4	TRBV6-6	-	ASSLYTGGASEKLF
14	TRBJ2-2	TRBV6-5	-	ASSSRAGPYTGELF
13	TRBJ1-5	TRBV4-1	once	ASSQGGTSNQPQH
11	TRBJ2-7	TRBV7-7	once	ASSLGEVYEQY
12	TRBJ2-7	TRBV7-6	-	ASSPGQGPYEQY
11	TRBJ2-1	TRBV2	-	ASVPGGLGEQF
19	TRBJ1-4	TRBV9	once	ASSASSWTLSDSSEIEKLF
11	TRBJ1-1	TRBV25-1	-	ASSIGTHTEAF
13	TRBJ2-3	TRBV7-9	medium-sized	ASSLGTSYTDTQY
11	TRBJ1-2	TRBV5-6	-	ASSRGGSYGYT
15	TRBJ2-3	TRBV5-4	-	ASLPGSLSPSTDTQY
13	TRBJ2-6	TRBV19	few	ASSTTGTGANVLT
11	TRBJ2-5	TRBV27	-	ASSSTNQETQY
14	TRBJ2-1	TRBV11-1	-	ASSLEQPSPYNEQF
13	TRBJ2-3	TRBV5-1	-	ASSNRDNNTDTQY
15	TRBJ2-3	TRBV4-3	-	ASSPASTGSSTDTQY
12	TRBJ2-1	TRBV13	-	ASSLDPGEDEQF
15	TRBJ1-4	TRBV7-9	-	ASSLAGRSLPNEKLF
12	TRBJ2-3	TRBV4-1	-	ASSQGPESDTQY
14	TRBJ1-6	TRBV28	-	ASSFGAQGPGSPLH
14	TRBJ1-5	TRBV5-1	-	ASSPDSDTSNQPQH
13	TRBJ1-5	TRBV28	-	ASRLQGAGNQPQH
13	TRBJ1-6	TRBV4-3	-	ASSQGMGDEAPLH
11	TRBJ1-4	TRBV4-1	once	ASSPVGREKLF
16	TRBJ1-6	TRBV23-1	-	ASSQPDRDRGCNSPLH
11	TRBJ2-7	TRBV5-6	-	ASSLGGPYEQY
14	TRBJ2-7	TRBV11-2	once	ASSLDSRGVGDEQY
15	TRBJ1-2	TRBV2	-	ASSDVKSRAQGDGYT
12	TRBJ1-1	TRBV5-5	-	ASSLVPGNTEAF
11	TRBJ2-5	TRBV29-1	once	SVYKQGGETQY
11	TRBJ1-2	TRBV27	-	ASSQPGQGGYT
6	TRBJ2-1	TRBV29-1	-	SDARGF